This T cell receptor (beta chain) was identified during a study of identical twins. Whole-study results and caveats: With monozygotic twins, out-of-frame TCR alpha sharing exceeded what models estimated. Invariant MAIT and iNKT cells are populations that could partly confound zero-insertion analyses.

A template switching step contributed a universal primer site, while unique molecular identifiers were present in the cDNA. From the 5' RACE reads, TCRdb called clonotypes with MiXCR, one entry per CDR3 protein. The sample shows hundreds of thousands of distinct CDR3 sequences, 9.5% of them seen only once. A remark on this clonotype: Antigen unknown.

The same sample was also studied in work on yellow fever vaccine responses in identical twins. Per that study: Reportedly, the T cell response mounted by twins to vaccine seemed partly convergent, partly personalized.

The specimen sequenced was CD8+ T cells sorted from blood. The clonotype comes from a woman younger than 30 in good health.

This CDR3 reads CASSSYFAGQGSNEQFF. CDR3 coding DNA: TGTGCCAGCAGCTCTTACTTCGCCGGACAGGGAAGCAATGAGCAGTTCTTC. The chain has TRBV11-2 and TRBJ2-1; TRBD1 agrees at 8 bases. The CDR3 spans 17 residues. V lost 4 bases and J lost 6; bases outside the gene matches: 14. Germline V gene data show CDR1 as SGHAT and CDR2 as FQNNGV.